This TCR beta chain is drawn from a study of control samples from healthy donors and cancer patients. Here immunoSEQ multiplex PCR was the method, and the copy in TCRdb shows in-frame clones only, minus some. Here the sample spans 120,000 or so clones, roughly 84% being singletons. The material sequenced was blood. This sequence originates from a man between 40 and 49 years old in good health.

CDR3: CASSLAWDRGRNEQFF. The CDR3 region has the DNA TGTGCCAGCAGCTTAGCTTGGGACAGGGGCAGGAATGAGCAGTTCTTC. J is TRBJ2-1 and V is TRBV7-9; TRBD1 agrees at 10 bases. The ends lost 0 bases at V and 7 bases at J; junction bases unmatched: 6. Germline V gives CDR1 SEHNR, CDR2 FQNEAQ (reference sequence). This CDR3 region has 16 residues. Complete variable domain (other parts from reference TRBV7-9 and TRBJ2-1): DTGVSQNPRHKITKRGQNVTFRCDPISEHNRLYWYRQTLGQGPEFLTYFQNEAQLEKSRLLSDRFSAERPKGSFSTLEIQRTEQGDSAMYLCASSLAWDRGRNEQFFGPGTRLTVL.